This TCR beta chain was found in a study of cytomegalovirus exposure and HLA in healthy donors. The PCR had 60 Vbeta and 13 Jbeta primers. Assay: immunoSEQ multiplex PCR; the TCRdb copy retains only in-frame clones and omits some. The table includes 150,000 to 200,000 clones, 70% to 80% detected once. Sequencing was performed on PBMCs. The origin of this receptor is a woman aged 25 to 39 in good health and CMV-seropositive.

In DNA, the CDR3 is TGTGCCAGCAGTTTAGGGGGGTCAGGTCAGCCCCAGCATTTT. It translates to CASSLGGSGQPQHF. The V and J genes are TRBV28 and TRBJ1-5; possible D gene TRBD1, 5 bases. This CDR3 has 14 residues. Germline CDR1 and CDR2: MDHEN and SYDVKM. V lost 2 bases, J lost 6 bases, and 11 bases lay in between.